This passage covers 17 T cell receptor beta chains from one sample sequenced in a study of blood T cell repertoires in COVID-19 (dated by TCRdb to 2020 to 2021). The library was built by means of the immunoSEQ multiplex PCR assay. TCRdb mirrors the immuneACCESS table, restricted to in-frame sequences. Some clones are absent from its copies; in checked studies, under half trace to an unresolved V gene, and the reason for the others is unknown. This sample lists 380,000 or so clones; approximately 85% were detected once. Of the sample, 2% to 2.5% falls within the top ten clones. Sequencing input: PBMCs or T cells enriched from blood (not recorded which). Every receptor here comes from a woman in her 40s with acute COVID-19.

The V gene is TRBV5-6, the J gene TRBJ2-3, with TRBD2 as a possible D gene (5 bases). V lost 0 bases and J lost 0, with 8 bases in between. Germline CDR1 and CDR2: SGHDT and YYEEEE. CDR3 length equals 15 residues. CDR3 sequence reads: CASSLALVSTDTQYF. The CDR3 nucleotides read TGTGCCAGCAGCTTGGCACTAGTTAGCACAGATACGCAGTATTTT.

The genes are TRBV23-1 and TRBJ1-5, with 10 bases lining up with TRBD1. TRBV23-1 counts as an open reading frame of uncertain function. The CDR3 is made up of 14 amino acids. The junction had 2 bases not matched to a gene; V was cut back by 4 bases and J by 5 bases. The CDR3 loop reads CASSPDRGHQPQHF. CDR3 sequence (DNA): TGCGCCAGCAGTCCCGACAGGGGGCATCAGCCCCAGCATTTT.

The gene calls are TRBV2 and TRBJ1-3, with 8 bases lining up with TRBD1. Germline lookup yields CDR1 SNHLY and CDR2 FYNNEI. This CDR3 contains 15 residues. V lost 6 bases, J lost 4 bases, and 8 bases stayed unmatched. CDR3 loop: CASRETGARGNTIYF. CDR3 in DNA: TGTGCCAGCAGAGAGACAGGGGCAAGGGGAAACACCATATATTTT.

This clone was recorded a few times. The V and J genes are TRBV12-5 and TRBJ1-2, with 7 bases aligning to TRBD1. With 6 bases clipped from V and 7 bases from J, the junction kept 11 bases outside the gene matches. This CDR3 region has 14 residues. Germline CDR1 is LGHNT and CDR2 is FRNRAP. CDR3 DNA: TGTGCTAGTGGCAGCCCAGACAGGGTGGTTGGCTACACCTTC. Encoded protein: CASGSPDRVVGYTF.

The chain uses TRBV28 and TRBJ1-1; D might be TRBD1 (5 bases). Germline V lookup: CDR1 MDHEN, CDR2 SYDVKM. Between the trimmed V and J ends, which lost 4 bases and 4 bases, there was a span of 16 bases. This CDR3 has 15 amino acids. The CDR3 DNA reads TGTGCCAGCAGTTCTAGGTCCCCGGGGGGCACTGAAGCTTTCTTT. Translated: CASSSRSPGGTEAFF.

The chain uses TRBV5-1 and TRBJ2-2; TRBD1 matches 7 bases. The V gene's germline CDR1 is SGHRS and CDR2 YFSETQ. V shed 4 bases, J shed 6 bases, and the junction held 9 bases outside the gene matches. The CDR3 runs 15 residues. In DNA, the CDR3 is TGCGCCAGCAGCACGACAGGGATAATACCCGGGGAGCTGTTTTTT. Its translation: CASSTTGIIPGELFF.

The chain uses TRBV28 and TRBJ1-3; D remains unclear. The CDR3 spans 17 residues. Per germline, CDR1 MDHEN and CDR2 SYDVKM. V lost 7 bases and J lost 4, with 23 bases in between. This chain's CDR3 is CASTPRTAFPLGNTIYF. CDR3 nucleotide sequence: TGTGCCAGCACCCCCCGAACAGCATTCCCTCTCGGAAACACCATATATTTT.

This clone was picked up one time. At one end the junction does not follow the germline gene, possibly because of a read error. The chain couples TRBV5-4 to TRBJ1-4; TRBD1 aligns across 9 bases. Per the germline V gene, CDR1 is SGHNT and CDR2 is YYREEE (reference sequence). CDR3 length equals 14 residues. CDR3 protein: CASRLDRGTEKLFF. For the CDR3, the DNA is TGTGCCAGCAGATTGGACAGGGGTACTGAAAAACTGTTTTTT.

The chain has TRBV11-2 and TRBJ2-3; TRBD2 matches 8 bases. CDR1 SGHAT and CDR2 FQNNGV come from the germline V gene. This CDR3 comprises 15 residues. V lost 1 base, J lost 1 base, and 1 base stayed unmatched. CDR3 loop: CASSLVTSGTDTQYF. As DNA, the CDR3 is TGTGCCAGCAGCTTAGTGACTAGCGGCACAGATACGCAGTATTTT.

CDR3 nucleotides: TGTGCCAGCAGCCCGGAGGGGACTGAAGCTTTCTTT. As protein: CASSPEGTEAFF. The chain uses TRBV7-9 and TRBJ1-1, with D possibly being TRBD1 (5 bases). CDR1 is SEHNR, CDR2 FQNEAQ, per germline (reference sequence). The CDR3 loop spans 12 amino acids. V dropped 5 bases and J dropped 5 bases, with 9 bases sitting between them.

The chain is built from TRBV7-2 and TRBJ1-1; weak D call: TRBD1 (5 bases). CDR1 SGHTA and CDR2 FQGNSA come from the germline V gene. The CDR3 totals 17 residues. V lost 5 bases and J 0 bases, leaving 19 bases between the germline ends. CDR3 amino acids: CASSRMRTPIMNTEAFF. The CDR3 DNA reads TGTGCCAGCAGCCGGATGCGGACACCAATAATGAACACTGAAGCTTTCTTT.

The chain links TRBV3-1 (or the pseudogene TRBV3-2) to TRBJ1-1; TRBD1 is a possible D gene (6 bases). This CDR3 spans 14 amino acids. Looked up from germline, CDR1 is LGHDT and CDR2 is YNNKEL (reference sequence). V gave up 5 bases and J gave up 6 bases, with 16 bases separating them. The CDR3 DNA reads as TGTGCCAGCAGCTTTGCAATGAAGGGGGCTGAAGCTTTCTTT. It yields the protein CASSFAMKGAEAFF.

This chain connects TRBV23-1 to TRBJ1-1; D uncertain. Being an ORF, TRBV23-1 has a function that is uncertain. V was pared by 0 bases and J by 10 bases, with 3 bases between. The CDR3 is 10 residues long. This CDR3 reads CASSQSRAFF. CDR3 coding DNA: TGCGCCAGCAGTCAATCGAGAGCTTTCTTT.

V usage is TRBV20-1 and J usage is TRBJ1-6; D is possibly TRBD1 (6 bases). The CDR3 is 12 residues long. V shed 3 bases and J shed 15 bases, with 15 bases lying between them. Germline lookup yields CDR1 DFQATT and CDR2 SNEGSKA (reference sequence). The DNA of the CDR3 is TGCAGTGCTAGTAGACAGGCGCAGGACCTCCACTTT. This translates into CSASRQAQDLHF.

The V and J genes are TRBV7-8 and TRBJ2-7; 7 bases are shared with TRBD1. This CDR3 has 14 amino acids. Germline V gives CDR1 SGHVS, CDR2 FQNEAQ. The V segment lost 2 bases and the J segment 3 bases; nucleotides outside the gene matches: 4. The CDR3 protein is CASSLIGTDYEQYF. The CDR3, as DNA: TGTGCCAGCAGCTTAATAGGGACAGACTACGAGCAGTACTTC.

The chain uses TRBV5-1 and TRBJ1-6, with a tentative D call TRBD1 (6 bases). This CDR3 has 16 residues. The V gene lost 0 bases and the J gene lost 6 bases, with 13 bases spanning the gap. The germline CDR1 and CDR2 sequences are SGHRS and YFSETQ. The CDR3 loop is CASSLDRAGVNSPLHF. The CDR3 nucleotides read TGCGCCAGCAGCTTGGATAGGGCAGGGGTTAATTCACCCCTCCACTTT.

V gene TRBV27 combines with J gene TRBJ1-5; TRBD1 might be the D (5 bases). V gave up 1 base and J gave up 5 bases, with 21 bases separating them. The CDR3 has 18 amino acids. Germline CDR1 reads MNHEY; CDR2 reads SMNVEV (reference sequence). The CDR3 DNA sequence: TGTGCCAGCAGTTTATGGGGGGTGACATCCGGGGGGTATCAGCCCCAGCATTTT. Residues: CASSLWGVTSGGYQPQHF.